Each of the 27 T cell receptor beta chains below was sequenced from the same sample in a study of patients and donors after allogeneic stem cell transplantation. Via MiXCR, TCRdb re-called the RT-PCR reads, giving one row per CDR3 protein. The table includes hundreds of thousands of distinct CDR3 sequences, under 20% detected once. Material for sequencing was blood, either unsorted or a sorted T cell fraction (not recorded which). All receptors come from a human donor who was either an allogeneic HSCT recipient or a stem cell or donor lymphocyte infusion donor (not recorded which). It is not recorded whose cells these are; they may come from a transplant donor.

The chain carries TRBV7-9 and TRBJ2-2; 12 bases map to TRBD1. This CDR3 is 16 amino acids long. V was pared by 7 bases and J by 6 bases, with 9 bases of the junction left unmatched. The germline V gene has CDR1 SEHNR and CDR2 FQNEAQ (reference sequence). CDR3 bases: TGTGCCAGCACCCCTCAGGGACAGGGGGCCTCCGGGGAGCTGTTTTTT. Its protein is CASTPQGQGASGELFF.

J is TRBJ1-4 and V is TRBV5-6, with 8 bases lining up with TRBD1. Germline V gene lookup returns CDR1 SGHDT and CDR2 YYEEEE. CDR3 length: 14 amino acids. With V trimmed by 5 bases and J by 7 bases, 7 bases remained unmatched. CDR3 in DNA: TGTGCCAGCAGGAAGACAGGGGAAGGTGAAAAACTGTTTTTT. Translating gives CASRKTGEGEKLFF. The full variable domain, rest sourced from reference TRBV5-6 and TRBJ1-4, is DAGVTQSPTHLIKTRGQQVTLRCSPKSGHDTVSWYQQALGQGPQFIFQYYEEEERQRGNFPDRFSGHQFPNYSSELNVNALLLGDSALYLCASRKTGEGEKLFFGSGTQLSVL.

The V call is TRBV7-9, the J call TRBJ1-1, with a weak D call TRBD1 (6 bases). CDR1 and CDR2 (germline): SEHNR, FQNEAQ (reference sequence). V dropped 5 bases and J dropped 9 bases, with 19 bases sitting between them. CDR3 length equals 14 residues. This CDR3 reads CASSKPEGGAQAFF. CDR3 in DNA: TGTGCCAGCAGCAAACCGGAGGGGGGAGCTCAAGCTTTCTTT.

This clonotype was seen at least ten times. In nucleotides, the CDR3 is TGCAGTGCTAGACTAGCGGGATTGGCCGATACGCAGTATTTT. This codes for CSARLAGLADTQYF. V usage is TRBV20-1 and J usage is TRBJ2-3; TRBD2 agrees at 9 bases. J lost 6 bases, V lost 2 bases, and 6 bases had no gene match. In germline, CDR1 is DFQATT, CDR2 SNEGSKA (reference sequence). The CDR3 is made up of 14 amino acids.

This clonotype was observed a few times. The chain uses TRBV6-4 and TRBJ1-2; a possible D gene is TRBD1 (5 bases). In germline, CDR1 is MRHNA, CDR2 SNTAGT. The CDR3 runs 11 residues. V was clipped by 4 bases and J by 8 bases, with 8 bases between them. CDR3 sequence: CASSAGVGYTF. The CDR3 bases are TGTGCCAGCAGTGCGGGGGTCGGCTACACCTTC.

This sequence joins TRBV6-1 and TRBJ1-2, with TRBD1 matching over 11 bases. Unmatched junction bases numbered 0, after V lost 4 bases and J lost 2 bases. CDR1 MNHNS and CDR2 SASEGT come from the germline V gene. The CDR3 covers 14 residues. The DNA of the CDR3 is TGTGCCAGCAGTGGGGACAGGGGGAACTATGGCTACACCTTC. Protein sequence: CASSGDRGNYGYTF.

This clonotype was seen a few times. The chain uses TRBV30 and TRBJ2-1; a weak D match, TRBD1 (7 bases). CDR1 is GTSNPN and CDR2 is SVGIG in the germline V gene (reference sequence). CDR3 size: 12 residues. The CDR3 DNA sequence: TGTAGCGGGCAGGGGGTTTACAATGAGCAGTTCTTC. This gives the protein CSGQGVYNEQFF.

This clonotype was picked up a small number of times. The V call is TRBV12-3 or TRBV12-4, the J call TRBJ1-5; 7 bases are a match to TRBD1. This CDR3 region has 15 residues. J lost 0 bases, V lost 5 bases, and 4 bases had no gene match. As DNA, the CDR3 is TGTGCCAGCAGTCCGGACAGGACTAGCAATCAGCCCCAGCATTTT. Its translation is CASSPDRTSNQPQHF.

The V call is TRBV11-3, the J call TRBJ2-6, with D perhaps TRBD2 (7 bases). The germline V and J ends were trimmed by 6 bases and 0 bases, with 15 bases remaining between them. From germline, CDR1 is SGHNT and CDR2 YENEEA. The CDR3 length is 17 residues. CDR3 residues: CASRGRGGNSGANVLTF. CDR3 bases: TGTGCCAGCAGGGGAAGGGGGGGCAACTCTGGGGCCAACGTCCTGACTTTC.

This clonotype was counted at least ten times. The rearrangement links TRBV12-3 or TRBV12-4 to TRBJ2-7; D is uncertain. There are 12 residues in the CDR3. The V end lost 2 bases, the J end lost 2 bases, and 4 bases lay between the germline ends. CDR3 sequence: CASSLRTYEQYF. For the CDR3, the DNA is TGTGCCAGCAGTTTACGGACCTACGAGCAGTACTTC.

This clonotype occurred a few times. The gene calls are TRBV20-1 and TRBJ2-5; D is perhaps TRBD2 (5 bases). This CDR3 comprises 13 residues. The V and J ends lost 1 base and 4 bases respectively, with 10 bases between them. Germline CDR1 and CDR2: DFQATT and SNEGSKA (reference sequence). Here the CDR3 reads CSARVGSLETQYF. The CDR3 DNA follows: TGCAGTGCTAGAGTAGGGAGTCTAGAGACCCAGTACTTC.

Comment on this clonotype: A single base separates this from a much larger clone, so it may be a read error. The chain uses TRBV24-1 and TRBJ2-1; TRBD2 agrees at 7 bases. Unmatched junction bases numbered 21, after V lost 5 bases and J lost 15 bases. The V gene's germline CDR1 is KGHDR and CDR2 SFDVKD. This CDR3 has 16 amino acids. The DNA of the CDR3 is TGTGCCACCAGTGTAAGGAGGTGGGAGGGTCCCCTCGGGTCGTTCTTC. This translates into CATSVRRWEGPLGSFF.

This clonotype was seen at least ten times. The chain recombines TRBV6-1 with TRBJ1-2; TRBD1 is a possible D gene (5 bases). Germline CDR1 reads MNHNS; CDR2 reads SASEGT. The length of the CDR3 is 13 residues. With 6 bases removed from V and 2 bases from J, the gap between germline ends came to 10 bases. For the CDR3, the DNA is TGTGCCAGCAGCCCCCGACAGAACTATGGCTACACCTTC. Its translation: CASSPRQNYGYTF.

This clonotype was seen many times. The CDR3 protein is CASSQARTVLVGNQPQHF. As DNA, the CDR3 is TGCGCCAGCAGCCAAGCACGGACAGTTTTGGTTGGCAATCAGCCCCAGCATTTT. The gene calls are TRBV4-1 and TRBJ1-5; D possibly corresponds to TRBD1 (6 bases). V lost 1 base, J lost 2 bases, and 18 bases lay in between. The CDR3 runs to 18 residues. The V gene's germline CDR1 is MGHRA and CDR2 YSYEKL.

A remark on this clonotype: A much larger clone differs by one base, so this may be a read error. This sequence joins TRBV12-3 or TRBV12-4 and TRBJ2-2; no definite D call. The CDR3 sequence is 14 residues long. The DNA for the CDR3 is TGTGCCTGCAGTTCCCCTAGGTCCCCCGGGGAGCTGTTTTTT. As protein: CACSSPRSPGELFF.

This chain joins TRBV7-6 and TRBJ1-4; D unresolved. Trimming pared 5 bases from V and 3 bases from J, leaving 10 bases between. This CDR3 comprises 14 residues. Germline values: CDR1 SGHVS, CDR2 FNYEAQ. CDR3 DNA sequence: TGTGCCAGCAGCGGGATAGTCCCTAATGAAAAACTGTTTTTT. As protein: CASSGIVPNEKLFF. The entire variable domain, with the rest obtained from reference TRBV7-6 and TRBJ1-4, is as follows: GAGVSQSPRYKVTKRGQDVALRCDPISGHVSLYWYRQALGQGPEFLTYFNYEAQQDKSGLPNDRFSAERPEGSISTLTIQRTEQRDSAMYRCASSGIVPNEKLFFGSGTQLSVL.

The chain has TRBV7-2 and TRBJ1-5; D gene ambiguous. This CDR3 spans 15 amino acids. Germline loops: CDR1 SGHTA, CDR2 FQGNSA. V was trimmed by 5 bases and J by 3 bases, leaving 14 bases between them. Here the CDR3 reads CASSHPSRNNQPQHF. The DNA for the CDR3 is TGTGCCAGCAGCCATCCCTCCAGGAACAATCAGCCCCAGCATTTT.

There are a few counts of this clonotype. The chain links TRBV11-3 to TRBJ2-1, with D tentatively TRBD1 (6 bases). The CDR3 has 15 amino acids. Germline V gives CDR1 SGHNT, CDR2 YENEEA. V was cut by 5 bases and J by 7 bases, with 18 bases left in between. In DNA, the CDR3 is TGTGCCAGCAGCCTCGGTCAGGGGTCTAGGAATGAGCAGTTCTTC. Translating it yields CASSLGQGSRNEQFF.

V and J are TRBV7-9 and TRBJ2-1, with D perhaps TRBD1 (6 bases). CDR1 is SEHNR and CDR2 is FQNEAQ in the germline V gene (reference sequence). V lost 1 base to trimming and J lost 9 bases, with 13 bases between them. The CDR3 contains 14 residues. CDR3 sequence reads: CASSLVRGFVEQFF. CDR3 DNA: TGTGCCAGCAGCTTAGTAAGGGGGTTCGTTGAGCAGTTCTTC.

The V call is TRBV10-3, the J call TRBJ1-1, with D possibly matching TRBD1 (5 bases). Germline CDR1 reads ENHRY; CDR2 reads SYGVKD. There are 15 residues in the CDR3. V shed 3 bases and J shed 5 bases, with 16 bases lying between them. The chain's CDR3 is CAISENVRGRTEAFF. The CDR3 DNA is TGTGCCATCAGTGAAAACGTAAGGGGAAGGACTGAAGCTTTCTTT.

This CDR3 is CATSRDRASPEAFF. CDR3 in DNA: TGTGCCACATCAAGGGACAGGGCCTCTCCTGAAGCTTTCTTT. The chain couples TRBV2 to TRBJ1-1; 9 bases map to TRBD1. Germline V gene data show CDR1 as SNHLY and CDR2 as FYNNEI. V gave up 10 bases and J gave up 6 bases; unmatched junction bases: 12. The CDR3 has 14 amino acids.

The J gene is TRBJ2-2, the V gene TRBV24-1; a weak D match, TRBD1 (6 bases). CDR1 is KGHDR and CDR2 is SFDVKD in the germline V gene. V lost 3 bases, J lost 1 base, and 14 bases lay in between. This CDR3 has 17 amino acids. CDR3 nucleotides: TGTGCCACCAGTGATCCGGCCGGGACAAAGAACACCGGGGAGCTGTTTTTT. Translated, it gives CATSDPAGTKNTGELFF.

This clonotype appeared a few times. This chain links TRBV20-1 with TRBJ1-5; perhaps TRBD1 as D (5 bases). V was pared by 6 bases and J by 1 base, with 16 bases between. The CDR3 length is 15 residues. CDR1 DFQATT and CDR2 SNEGSKA come from the germline V gene (reference sequence). The CDR3 region is CSARRDQRSNQPQHF. The CDR3 coding sequence is TGCAGTGCCAGGAGGGACCAACGGAGCAATCAGCCCCAGCATTTT.

The chain recombines TRBV6-2 or TRBV6-3 with TRBJ1-5; D is ambiguous. Per the germline V gene, CDR1 is MNHEY and CDR2 is SVGEGT. This CDR3 contains 14 residues. V lost 1 base to trimming and J lost 2 bases, with 6 bases between them. The CDR3 sequence: CASSYYRGNQPQHF. In DNA, the CDR3 is TGTGCCAGCAGTTACTATCGGGGCAATCAGCCCCAGCATTTT.

The chain carries TRBV6-6 and TRBJ2-5; D may be TRBD1 or TRBD2 (5 bases each). The V and J ends lost 7 bases and 1 base respectively, with 10 bases between them. Germline CDR1 reads MNHNY; CDR2 reads SVGAGI (reference sequence). The CDR3 covers 13 residues. CDR3 coding DNA: TGTGCCAGCATCGGGGACGGCCAAGAGACCCAGTACTTC. Translating it yields CASIGDGQETQYF.

This clonotype was detected a few times. The chain has TRBV7-9 and TRBJ2-3, with 7 bases matching TRBD2. V shed 5 bases, J shed 4 bases, and the junction held 9 bases outside the gene matches. The V gene's germline CDR1 is SEHNR and CDR2 FQNEAQ (reference sequence). The CDR3 is made up of 15 amino acids. As DNA, the CDR3 is TGTGCCAGCAGCCTGAGCCAGCGGGGATCAGATACGCAGTATTTT. This encodes CASSLSQRGSDTQYF.

This clonotype was found a few times. This chain links TRBV20-1 with TRBJ1-1; D gene uncertain. The CDR3 is made up of 13 amino acids. In germline, CDR1 is DFQATT, CDR2 SNEGSKA (reference sequence). Trimming removed 3 bases at V and 0 bases at J, with 8 bases between. The CDR3 coding sequence is TGCAGTGCTAGGTTATCGGTGAACACTGAAGCTTTCTTT. It is translated as CSARLSVNTEAFF.